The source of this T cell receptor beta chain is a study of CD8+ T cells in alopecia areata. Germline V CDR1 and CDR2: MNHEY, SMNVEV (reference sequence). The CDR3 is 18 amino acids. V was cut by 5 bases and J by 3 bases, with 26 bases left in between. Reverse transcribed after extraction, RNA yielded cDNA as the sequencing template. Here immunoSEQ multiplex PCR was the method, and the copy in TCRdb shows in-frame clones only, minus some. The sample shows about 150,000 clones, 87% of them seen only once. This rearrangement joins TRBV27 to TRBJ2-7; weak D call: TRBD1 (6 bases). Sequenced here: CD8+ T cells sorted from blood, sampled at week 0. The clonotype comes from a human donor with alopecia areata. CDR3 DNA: TGTGCCAGCAGTATACTACCGGGACCAAGGGAAGGGGGCTACGAGCAGTACTTC. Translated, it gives CASSILPGPREGGYEQYF.